This entry is about one T cell receptor (beta chain). As processed by the authors: Reference gene primer amplification in the assay estimated nucleated cell counts. The protocol was immunoSEQ multiplex PCR, while the TCRdb copy is restricted to in-frame clones and leaves out a portion. That table furnishes V, J and clone size, whereas the DNA furnished D and trimming. The data contain around 89,000 clones, about 91% of them singletons. The V gene end was trimmed by 5 bases and the J gene end by 3 bases; junction bases not matched to a gene: 3. The CDR3 totals 14 residues. In germline, CDR1 is MNHEY, CDR2 SVGEGT. This sample is part of a study of blood T cell repertoires in COVID-19. Study overall: In each case, the material was cDNA or gDNA derived from T cells, B-cell-depleted T cells, or PBMCs.

Sequenced: peripheral blood. The rearrangement links TRBV6-2 or TRBV6-3 to TRBJ1-4, with 7 bases identical to TRBD1. The receptor was isolated from a man aged 55 to 70 with acute or convalescent COVID-19. The CDR3 bases are TGTGCCAGCAGTCGACAGGGTGCTAATGAAAAACTGTTTTTT. It codes for CASSRQGANEKLFF.